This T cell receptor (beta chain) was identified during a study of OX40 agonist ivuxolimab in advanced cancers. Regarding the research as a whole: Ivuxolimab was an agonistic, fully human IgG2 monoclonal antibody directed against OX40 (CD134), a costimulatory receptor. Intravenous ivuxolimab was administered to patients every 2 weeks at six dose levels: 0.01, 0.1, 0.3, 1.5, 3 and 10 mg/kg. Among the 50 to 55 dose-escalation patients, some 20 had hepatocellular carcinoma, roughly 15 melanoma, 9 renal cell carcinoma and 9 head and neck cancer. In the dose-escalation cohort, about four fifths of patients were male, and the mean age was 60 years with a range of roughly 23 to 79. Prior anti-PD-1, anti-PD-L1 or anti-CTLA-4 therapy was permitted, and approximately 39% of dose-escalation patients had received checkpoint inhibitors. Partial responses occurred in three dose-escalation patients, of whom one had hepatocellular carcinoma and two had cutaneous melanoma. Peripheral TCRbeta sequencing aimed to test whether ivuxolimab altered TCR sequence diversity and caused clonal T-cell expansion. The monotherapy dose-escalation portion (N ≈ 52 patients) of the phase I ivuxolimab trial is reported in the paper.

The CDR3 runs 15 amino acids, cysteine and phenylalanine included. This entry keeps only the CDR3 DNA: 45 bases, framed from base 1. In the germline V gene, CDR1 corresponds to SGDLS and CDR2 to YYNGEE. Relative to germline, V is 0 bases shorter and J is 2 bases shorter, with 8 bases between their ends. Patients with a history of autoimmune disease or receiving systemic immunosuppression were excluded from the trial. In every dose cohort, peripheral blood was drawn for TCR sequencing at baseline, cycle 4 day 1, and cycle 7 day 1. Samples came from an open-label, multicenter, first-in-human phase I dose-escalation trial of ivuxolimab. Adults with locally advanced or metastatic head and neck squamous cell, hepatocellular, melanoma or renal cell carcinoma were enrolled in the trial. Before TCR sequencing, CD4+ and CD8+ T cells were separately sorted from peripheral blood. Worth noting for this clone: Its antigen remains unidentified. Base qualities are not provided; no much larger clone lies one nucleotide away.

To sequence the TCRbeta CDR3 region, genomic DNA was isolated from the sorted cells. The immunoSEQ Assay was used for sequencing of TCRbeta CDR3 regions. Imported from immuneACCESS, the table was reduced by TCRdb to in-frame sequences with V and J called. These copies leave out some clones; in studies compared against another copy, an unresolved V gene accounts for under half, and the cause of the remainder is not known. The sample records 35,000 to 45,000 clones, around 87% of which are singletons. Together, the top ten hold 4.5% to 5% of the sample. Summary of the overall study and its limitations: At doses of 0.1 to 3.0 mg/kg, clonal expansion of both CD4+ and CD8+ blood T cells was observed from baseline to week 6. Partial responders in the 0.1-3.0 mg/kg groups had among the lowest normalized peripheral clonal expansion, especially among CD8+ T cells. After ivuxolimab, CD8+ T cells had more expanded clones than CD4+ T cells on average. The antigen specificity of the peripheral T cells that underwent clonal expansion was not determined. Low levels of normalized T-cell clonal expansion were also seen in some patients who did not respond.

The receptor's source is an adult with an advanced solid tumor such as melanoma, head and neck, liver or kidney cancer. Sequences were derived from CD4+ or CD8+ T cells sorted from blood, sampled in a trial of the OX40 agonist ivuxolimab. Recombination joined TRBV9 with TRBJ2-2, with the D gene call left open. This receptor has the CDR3 CASSVGFSNTGELFF. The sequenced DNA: TGTGCCAGCAGCGTAGGATTCAGTAACACCGGGGAGCTGTTTTTT.